This passage covers 11 T cell receptor beta chains from one sample sequenced in a study of T-cell reconstitution after alpha-beta-depleted transplantation in children. It was with unique molecular identifiers that the TCRbeta library was prepared. Each CDR3 protein gets one entry after TCRdb re-called the PCR reads with MiXCR. The sample has around 180,000 distinct CDR3 sequences, approximately 10% seen once. Sequences were derived from PBMCs, sampled before TCRalphabeta/CD19-depleted stem cell transplant. The receptor set was obtained from a boy younger than 10 with acute myeloid leukemia, due to receive a stem cell transplant.

Ten or more counts support this clonotype. The rearrangement uses TRBV28 and TRBJ2-5; TRBD2 matches at 10 bases. The CDR3 sequence is 17 residues long. Germline trimming cut 8 bases from V and 5 bases from J; bases unmatched to any gene: 17. Germline CDR1 is MDHEN and CDR2 is SYDVKM. CDR3 DNA sequence: TGTGCCAGCGGACCCTCAGGGATTAGCGGGGGGAGGGAGACCCAGTACTTC. It encodes CASGPSGISGGRETQYF.

On this clonotype itself: Mismatch with germline at one junction end may stem from a read error. The chain uses TRBV20-1 and TRBJ2-3, with D unclear. The CDR3 totals 14 residues. Germline values: CDR1 DFQATT, CDR2 SNEGSKA (reference sequence). In nucleotides, the CDR3 is TGCGGTGCTACCTCGCCTGATGGTTTGGATACGCAGTATTTT. Its translation is CGATSPDGLDTQYF.

This clonotype was found many times. This chain uses TRBV19 with TRBJ2-1; 7 bases line up with TRBD1. Germline lookup yields CDR1 LNHDA and CDR2 SQIVND (reference sequence). The CDR3 has 13 residues. V dropped 4 bases and J dropped 7; count of bases not matched to a gene: 4. The CDR3 DNA reads as TGTGCCAGTAGTAACAGGGGTCGGAATGAGCAGTTCTTC. Translating gives CASSNRGRNEQFF.

This clonotype was detected ten times or more. This chain links TRBV27 with TRBJ2-1; D assignment may be TRBD1 or TRBD2 (5 bases each). Germline CDR1 and CDR2: MNHEY and SMNVEV (reference sequence). V was cut by 9 bases and J by 0 bases, with 15 bases left in between. The CDR3 totals 15 residues. CDR3 sequence reads: CASSERDPSYNEQFF. The DNA for the CDR3 is TGTGCCAGTAGCGAACGGGACCCCTCCTACAATGAGCAGTTCTTC.

This clonotype was counted ten times or more. V gene TRBV20-1 combines with J gene TRBJ2-1; D call uncertain. This CDR3 contains 14 residues. The germline gives CDR1 DFQATT, CDR2 SNEGSKA (reference sequence). V shed 6 bases and J shed 1 base, with 13 bases lying between them. For the CDR3, the DNA is TGCAGTGCACCAACACTTAAATCCTACAATGAGCAGTTCTTC. It translates to CSAPTLKSYNEQFF.

This clonotype was counted ten times or more. The chain links TRBV5-1 to TRBJ1-5, with D unresolved. The germline gives CDR1 SGHRS, CDR2 YFSETQ. V lost 5 bases, J lost 0 bases, and 12 bases lay in between. This CDR3 region has 15 residues. The CDR3 protein is CASRDGVNSNQPQHF. CDR3 coding DNA: TGCGCCAGCAGGGATGGAGTAAATAGCAATCAGCCCCAGCATTTT.

About this clonotype itself: With a much larger clone just one base away, this may be a read error. CDR3 coding DNA: TGCAGTGCTAGAGATCTCCTTTTGGGGGTAGATTTCTTC. As protein: CSARDLLLGVDFF. The chain joins TRBV20-1 to TRBJ2-1; the D call may be TRBD1 or TRBD2 (5 bases each). The ends were cut back, 0 bases at V and 16 bases at J, with 19 bases in the middle. Germline V gene lookup returns CDR1 DFQATT and CDR2 SNEGSKA (reference sequence). The CDR3 spans 13 residues.

This clonotype came up many times. This chain joins TRBV20-1 and TRBJ2-2, with TRBD2 matching 13 bases. Germline V gene data show CDR1 as DFQATT and CDR2 as SNEGSKA (reference sequence). J gave up 4 bases and V 6 bases, and 8 bases lay outside the gene matches. This CDR3 has 16 residues. The CDR3 loop is CSAALAGGPVTGELFF. The CDR3 DNA sequence: TGCAGTGCGGCACTAGCGGGGGGGCCCGTCACCGGGGAGCTGTTTTTT.

Ten or more counts support this clonotype. The chain uses TRBV7-2 and TRBJ2-7; 8 bases line up with TRBD1. V was clipped by 0 bases and J by 4 bases; unmatched bases: 5. The CDR3 has 15 amino acids. Germline V CDR1 and CDR2: SGHTA, FQGNSA. CDR3 amino acids: CASSLAAGGTYEQYV. The CDR3 DNA follows: TGTGCCAGCAGCTTAGCCGCAGGGGGCACGTACGAGCAGTACGTC.

This clonotype showed up many times. CDR3 DNA sequence: TGTGCCAGCAGCTTGACAGGGGGGCCTTACACTGAAGCTTTCTTT. Its translation: CASSLTGGPYTEAFF. The rearrangement uses TRBV5-5 and TRBJ1-1; TRBD1 matches at 8 bases. The CDR3 is 15 amino acids. Germline V gene lookup returns CDR1 SGHKS and CDR2 YYEKEE (reference sequence). Unmatched junction bases numbered 5, after V lost 1 base and J lost 3 bases.

This clonotype was detected ten times or more. V and J are TRBV20-1 and TRBJ2-4; 9 bases agree with TRBD1. The CDR3 consists of 14 residues. Trimming took 5 bases from V and 7 from J; bases not matched to a gene: 9. Germline V gene lookup returns CDR1 DFQATT and CDR2 SNEGSKA (reference sequence). The CDR3 DNA is TGCAGTGCTCCCCGGGACAGGGTGTGGAACATTCAGTACTTC. Translation: CSAPRDRVWNIQYF.